This T cell receptor beta chain was sequenced during a study of PD-L1 blockade in urothelial cancer. The wider study: Patients with male sex and bladder-origin urothelial cancer accounted for most of the 29 enrolled. Blood was evaluated 3 weeks (second dose) and 6 weeks after therapy began.

Germline lookup yields CDR1 GTSNPN and CDR2 SVGIG (reference sequence). This CDR3 region has 14 residues. V shed 8 bases and J shed 5 bases, with 19 bases lying between them. The assay was immunoSEQ multiplex PCR, and TCRdb's table has in-frame clones only and misses some. Among about 86,000 clones, approximately 87% were seen once, and the ten largest hold roughly 14%. This sample's time point: pretreatment peripheral blood. This TCR derives from a man aged 55-75 years with urothelial cancer. The sample here was PBMCs, taken around atezolizumab (anti-PD-L1) treatment. This chain joins TRBV30 and TRBJ2-1, with TRBD1 as a possible D gene (5 bases). The CDR3 DNA reads TGTGCCACTGGACGGACACTTCCCCACAATGAGCAGTTCTTC. As protein: CATGRTLPHNEQFF.